The clone carrying this TCR beta chain was detected ten times or more. Its target is not known. TCRdb re-derived calls from the RACE reads in MiXCR, one entry per CDR3 protein. The repertoire holds 85,000 to 100,000 distinct CDR3 sequences, with approximately 10% as singletons. CDR1 is MDHEN and CDR2 is SYDVKM in the germline V gene. This CDR3 comprises 12 residues. The V gene lost 5 bases and the J gene lost 7 bases, with 11 bases spanning the gap. The data were taken from a study of human T cells and chemical hapten exposure. The time point denotes: patch test 2, 6 weeks after DPC sensitization. Specified treatment: therapeutic diphenylcyclopropenone sensitization with weekly scalp DPC. Blood draws came before every patch-test application. Study findings and constraints: Expanded TCRs produced significantly more large CDR3 similarity clusters than controls did.

This TCR derives from a man between 35 and 55 years old with alopecia areata. Some clones in this sample may be carry-over from other donors' samples. The input for sequencing was whole blood, taken in connection with sensitization to the hapten diphenylcyclopropenone (DPC). V usage is TRBV28 and J usage is TRBJ1-1; no clear D gene. DNA of the CDR3: TGTGCCAGCAGTCCCCTCACAGTTGAAGCTTTCTTT. Its protein product is CASSPLTVEAFF.